These 7 T cell receptor beta chains came from one sample sequenced in a study of cytomegalovirus exposure and HLA in healthy donors. The PCR made use of 60 Vbeta and 13 Jbeta primers. Assay used: immunoSEQ multiplex PCR; TCRdb lists only in-frame clones, some missing. The data hold 90,000 to 120,000 clones, with about 80% observed a single time. The sample taken for sequencing was PBMCs. These receptors were obtained from a man aged 50-60 years in good health and CMV-seropositive.

V and J are TRBV5-1 and TRBJ2-1; TRBD1 might be the D (6 bases). Trimming took off 1 base at V and 4 bases at J, with 12 bases between the two ends. Germline V gene sequence: CDR1 SGHRS, CDR2 YFSETQ. The length of the CDR3 is 15 residues. CDR3 in amino acids: CASSLTGFSYNEQFF. For the CDR3, the DNA is TGCGCCAGCAGCTTGACAGGGTTTTCTTACAATGAGCAGTTCTTC.

This chain connects TRBV9 to TRBJ1-4, with TRBD1 identical over 7 bases. Germline loops: CDR1 SGDLS, CDR2 YYNGEE. J lost 8 bases, V lost 3 bases, and 7 bases had no gene match. The CDR3 contains 14 residues. CDR3 in DNA: TGTGCCAGCAGCGGCCTGGGACAGCCCGAAAAACTGTTTTTT. Its protein product is CASSGLGQPEKLFF.

The CDR3 nucleotides are TGTGCCAGCAGCTTCCTAAGACTAGCGGGAGGCGCGAACACCGGGGAGCTGTTTTTT. It specifies CASSFLRLAGGANTGELFF. The chain employs TRBV7-8 and TRBJ2-2; 13 bases are a match to TRBD2. Germline CDR1 and CDR2: SGHVS and FQNEAQ. The CDR3 is made up of 19 amino acids. J was trimmed by 0 bases and V by 3 bases; bases with no gene match: 7.

The J gene is TRBJ2-1, the V gene TRBV2; weak D call: TRBD2 (5 bases). V was shortened by 7 bases and J by 0 bases, with 13 bases between the two germline ends. The CDR3 extends over 15 amino acids. The V gene's germline CDR1 is SNHLY and CDR2 FYNNEI. The CDR3 protein is CASTIGGSSYNEQFF. The CDR3 coding sequence is TGTGCCAGCACCATCGGAGGAAGCTCCTACAATGAGCAGTTCTTC.

The chain has TRBV7-3 and TRBJ2-3; a weak D match, TRBD2 (6 bases). The CDR3 is made up of 15 amino acids. V lost 3 bases and J 2 bases, leaving 12 bases between the germline ends. Germline CDR1 SGHTA, CDR2 FQGTGA. CDR3 in amino acids: CASSLRDGYTDTQYF. The CDR3 nucleotides are TGTGCCAGCAGCTTGCGGGACGGATACACAGATACGCAGTATTTT.

The rearrangement joins TRBV5-1 to TRBJ1-2; weak D call: TRBD1 (6 bases). V was cut by 4 bases and J by 0 bases, with 16 bases left in between. Germline CDR1 and CDR2: SGHRS and YFSETQ. The CDR3 covers 16 residues. The CDR3, as DNA: TGCGCCAGCAGCCCAAGGGGGTCTGTTGCTAACTATGGCTACACCTTC. As protein: CASSPRGSVANYGYTF.

The V and J genes are TRBV7-6 and TRBJ2-5; no clear D gene. Trimming removed 5 bases at V and 1 base at J, with 17 bases between. Germline V gives CDR1 SGHVS, CDR2 FNYEAQ. This CDR3 has 16 residues. The DNA for the CDR3 is TGTGCCAGCAGCCCCTTTGTGGCAGGAACCCAAGAGACCCAGTACTTC. As protein: CASSPFVAGTQETQYF.